The clone carrying this T cell receptor (beta chain) was observed a few times. This CDR3 comprises 13 residues. Looked up from germline, CDR1 is SQVTM and CDR2 is ANQGSEA. V was shortened by 4 bases and J by 1 base, with 9 bases between the two germline ends. This sample was taken from a study of T cells in localized non-small cell lung cancer. Sequencing used immunoSEQ multiplex PCR; TCRdb keeps in-frame clones, though not all of them. Here the sample spans 2,000 or so clones, over 20% being singletons. The receptor was isolated from a woman aged 35-75 years with stage I lung adenocarcinoma. The chain combines TRBV29-1 with TRBJ2-3; possible D gene TRBD2, 6 bases. The input for sequencing was normal lung tissue next to the tumor, taken before any cancer treatment. The CDR3 loop reads CSVAPGGTDTQYF. DNA of the CDR3: TGCAGCGTTGCGCCGGGGGGCACAGATACGCAGTATTTT.